This T cell receptor beta chain was sequenced during a study of T cells in Graves' hyperthyroidism and ophthalmopathy. Background on the study: Peripheral blood specimens were obtained at initial diagnosis, prior to any treatment. Study-wide results and caveats: It was a median 6.5 months before onset that the model predicted ophthalmopathy.

The CDR3 totals 12 residues. Germline V lookup: CDR1 SQVTM, CDR2 ANQGSEA. The V gene end was trimmed by 4 bases and the J gene end by 8 bases; junction bases not matched to a gene: 7. The patients, who ranged from 18 to 65 in age, presented with newly diagnosed hyperthyroidism lasting under 2 months. Thyroid ultrasound, orbital computed tomography, clinical symptoms, and serum thyroxine and TRAb underpinned diagnoses. About this clonotype: The antigen remains unidentified.

Amplification targeted TCR beta CDR3 regions from RNA transcripts. During a first-round RT-PCR of the TCR CDR3, the HTBI primer set was used. Each CDR3 protein is one row after TCRdb ran MiXCR on the multiplex PCR reads. The table lists 500,000 to 700,000 distinct CDR3 sequences, around 15% of them singletons. The clonotype originates from a woman aged 18-29 years with Graves' hyperthyroidism. This rearrangement joins TRBV29-1 to TRBJ1-2, with 7 nucleotides matching TRBD1. The sequencing sample was made of blood. The CDR3 DNA reads TGCAGCGTTGCCTTTACAGGGGTCGGCTACACCTTC. Encoded protein: CSVAFTGVGYTF.